One sample yielded the 22 T cell receptor beta chains listed below, sequenced in a study of T cells in Graves' hyperthyroidism and ophthalmopathy. The investigators amplified TCR beta CDR3 regions from RNA transcripts. A first-round RT-PCR of the TCR CDR3 used the HTBI primer set. TCRdb independently ran MiXCR on the multiplex PCR reads; one entry per CDR3 protein. The sample includes some 620,000 distinct CDR3 sequences, around 15% of them seen just once. Sequenced sample: blood. These receptors all stem from a young woman with Graves' hyperthyroidism.

The chain is built from TRBV30 and TRBJ1-3; a weak D match, TRBD1 (5 bases). CDR1 GTSNPN and CDR2 SVGIG come from the germline V gene (reference sequence). V lost 2 bases and J 8 bases, leaving 13 bases between the germline ends. The CDR3 sequence is 13 residues long. The CDR3 nucleotides read TGTGCCTGGAGTCCCAGCAAGGGACACACCATATATTTT. Protein: CAWSPSKGHTIYF. Full variable domain (rest looked up from reference TRBV30 and TRBJ1-3): SQTIHQWPATLVQPVGSPLSLECTVEGTSNPNLYWYRQAAGRGLQLLFYSVGIGQISSEVPQNLSASRPQDRQFILSSKKLLLSDSGFYLCAWSPSKGHTIYFGEGSWLTVV.

This clonotype was detected ten times or more. V usage is TRBV2 and J usage is TRBJ1-1; 9 bases fit TRBD1. The CDR3 extends over 15 amino acids. The V gene end was trimmed by 4 bases and the J gene end by 6 bases; junction bases not matched to a gene: 9. CDR1 is SNHLY and CDR2 is FYNNEI in the germline V gene. The CDR3 nucleotides are TGTGCCAGCAGTGTACGGGACAGGGAATTCCCTGAAGCTTTCTTT. It encodes CASSVRDREFPEAFF. The full variable domain, its missing parts supplied by reference TRBV2 and TRBJ1-1, is EPEVTQTPSHQVTQMGQEVILRCVPISNHLYFYWYRQILGQKVEFLVSFYNNEISEKSEIFDDQFSVERPDGSNFTLKIRSTKLEDSAMYFCASSVRDREFPEAFFGQGTRLTVV.

The rearrangement links TRBV7-2 to TRBJ1-4, with 9 positions matching TRBD1. Germline CDR1 SGHTA, CDR2 FQGNSA. The CDR3 sequence is 15 residues long. The ends lost 6 bases at V and 3 bases at J; junction bases unmatched: 5. CDR3 sequence: CASSLTGGSNEKLFF. The CDR3 DNA follows: TGTGCCAGCAGTCTCACAGGGGGCTCTAATGAAAAACTGTTTTTT.

This clonotype was seen a few times. V gene TRBV14 combines with J gene TRBJ2-1; 10 bases match TRBD1. CDR1 is SGHDN and CDR2 is FVKESK in the germline V gene. This CDR3 has 14 residues. With V trimmed by 0 bases and J by 8 bases, 1 base remained unmatched. CDR3 amino acids: CASSQEGTGDEQFF. The CDR3 nucleotides read TGTGCCAGCAGCCAAGAAGGGACAGGGGATGAGCAGTTCTTC. Complete variable domain (other parts from reference TRBV14 and TRBJ2-1): EAGVTQFPSHSVIEKGQTVTLRCDPISGHDNLYWYRRVMGKEIKFLLHFVKESKQDESGMPNNRFLAERTGGTYSTLKVQPAELEDSGVYFCASSQEGTGDEQFFGPGTRLTVL.

The J gene is TRBJ2-1, the V gene TRBV2, with 8 bases lining up with TRBD2. The germline V gene encodes CDR1 SNHLY and CDR2 FYNNEI. The V segment lost 4 bases and the J segment 4 bases; nucleotides outside the gene matches: 15. This CDR3 region has 18 residues. Written as DNA, the CDR3 is TGTGCCAGCAGTGCTAGGGGTATTAGCGGGAAGATATACAATGAGCAGTTCTTC. Translated, it gives CASSARGISGKIYNEQFF. Looking up the rest from reference TRBV2 and TRBJ2-1 gives the full variable domain: EPEVTQTPSHQVTQMGQEVILRCVPISNHLYFYWYRQILGQKVEFLVSFYNNEISEKSEIFDDQFSVERPDGSNFTLKIRSTKLEDSAMYFCASSARGISGKIYNEQFFGPGTRLTVL.

This clonotype was seen ten or more times. This chain uses TRBV30 with TRBJ1-1; 9 bases are shared with TRBD1. CDR1 is GTSNPN and CDR2 is SVGIG in the germline V gene (reference sequence). This CDR3 has 13 amino acids. V dropped 3 bases and J dropped 10; count of bases not matched to a gene: 9. The CDR3 loop is CAWRDRGSLGAFF. CDR3 bases: TGTGCCTGGAGGGACAGGGGCTCGTTAGGAGCTTTCTTT.

This clonotype was seen many times. The V and J genes are TRBV28 and TRBJ2-1; maybe TRBD1 (6 bases). This CDR3 has 15 amino acids. V dropped 5 bases and J dropped 4 bases, with 15 bases sitting between them. Germline V gives CDR1 MDHEN, CDR2 SYDVKM. CDR3: CASSPPPGAYNEQFF. CDR3 DNA sequence: TGTGCCAGCAGTCCCCCCCCAGGGGCTTACAATGAGCAGTTCTTC.

In its sample, this clonotype was seen a few times. This sequence joins TRBV10-3 and TRBJ1-2, with D uncertain. The CDR3 totals 14 residues. V was clipped by 6 bases and J by 6 bases, with 17 bases between them. Germline values: CDR1 ENHRY, CDR2 SYGVKD. CDR3 sequence reads: CAIRRSGSEDGYTF. For the CDR3, the DNA is TGTGCCATCAGGAGGTCGGGGAGTGAAGATGGCTACACCTTC.

This clonotype occurred many times. The chain links TRBV5-1 to TRBJ1-3; no clear D gene. The CDR3 sequence is 14 residues long. Trimming shortened V by 0 bases and J by 0 bases, and 4 bases separated the two germline ends. Germline V lookup: CDR1 SGHRS, CDR2 YFSETQ. The DNA for the CDR3 is TGCGCCAGCAGCTTGGGAGACTCTGGAAACACCATATATTTT. It specifies CASSLGDSGNTIYF.

The table lists this clonotype with many counts. The chain employs TRBV2 and TRBJ2-7, with 8 bases lining up with TRBD2. The CDR3 sequence is 14 residues long. V shed 3 bases, J shed 5 bases, and the junction held 6 bases outside the gene matches. Germline CDR1 and CDR2: SNHLY and FYNNEI. CDR3 amino acids: CASSDRGGGNEQYF. DNA of the CDR3: TGTGCCAGCAGTGACAGAGGCGGGGGGAACGAGCAGTACTTC.

This clonotype has just a few counts. This sequence joins TRBV4-2 and TRBJ2-7, with TRBD2 matching over 8 bases. Trimming removed 4 bases from V and 4 bases from J; junction bases left unmatched: 15. Germline V gene lookup returns CDR1 LGHNA and CDR2 YNFKEQ. There are 17 residues in the CDR3. CDR3 nucleotides: TGTGCCAGCAGCCCCCAAGGAGCGGGAGTAGTACCTTACGAGCAGTACTTC. It translates to CASSPQGAGVVPYEQYF.

This clonotype was found many times. The rearrangement uses TRBV11-2 and TRBJ2-1, with 7 positions matching TRBD2. Looked up from germline, CDR1 is SGHAT and CDR2 is FQNNGV. V dropped 1 base and J dropped 10; count of bases not matched to a gene: 4. The CDR3 runs 13 residues. CDR3 nucleotide sequence: TGTGCCAGCAGCTTAGCATCCGGGAGGGAGCAGTTCTTC. Translation gives CASSLASGREQFF.

The genes are TRBV28 and TRBJ2-4; D uncertain. The V gene's germline CDR1 is MDHEN and CDR2 SYDVKM. The CDR3 spans 15 residues. The V end was cut by 9 bases, the J end by 0 bases, with 15 bases between. The CDR3 loop reads CASSDGNLAKNIQYF. The CDR3 region has the DNA TGTGCCAGTTCGGACGGAAACCTAGCCAAAAACATTCAGTACTTC.

This clonotype was detected many times. The V gene is TRBV3-1, the J gene TRBJ2-5, with D possibly matching TRBD2 (6 bases). V lost 2 bases and J 1 base, leaving 11 bases between the germline ends. This CDR3 contains 15 residues. CDR1 is LGHDT and CDR2 is YNNKEL in the germline V gene (reference sequence). CDR3 nucleotide sequence: TGTGCCAGCAGCCAAAACGTGGGAGGCCAAGAGACCCAGTACTTC. This codes for CASSQNVGGQETQYF.

J is TRBJ2-3 and V is TRBV6-2 or TRBV6-3; D perhaps matches TRBD2 (6 bases). This CDR3 contains 16 residues. Trimming cost V 6 bases and J 2 bases, with 18 bases left between them. Germline CDR1 is MNHEY and CDR2 is SVGEGT. The CDR3 coding sequence is TGTGCCAGCAGCGGCCGTCCGGGACTTAACACAGATACGCAGTATTTT. Translated, it gives CASSGRPGLNTDTQYF.

The table lists this clonotype with a few counts. J is TRBJ2-1 and V is TRBV5-1; maybe TRBD1 (5 bases). Trimming took off 5 bases at V and 1 base at J, with 10 bases between the two ends. Germline V gene sequence: CDR1 SGHRS, CDR2 YFSETQ. This CDR3 comprises 14 residues. The CDR3 sequence: CASRPDSSYNEQFF. For the CDR3, the DNA is TGCGCCAGCAGGCCCGACAGTTCCTACAATGAGCAGTTCTTC.

The CDR3 is CSARLQARNQPQHF. CDR3 in DNA: TGCAGTGCTCGCCTACAGGCCCGCAATCAGCCCCAGCATTTT. The genes are TRBV20-1 and TRBJ1-5; possible D gene TRBD1, 5 bases. The CDR3 totals 14 residues. Germline V gives CDR1 DFQATT, CDR2 SNEGSKA (reference sequence). V was clipped by 5 bases and J by 2 bases, with 13 bases between them.

This chain uses TRBV10-3 with TRBJ1-6, with 8 positions matching TRBD1. The germline CDR1 and CDR2 sequences are ENHRY and SYGVKD. The CDR3 spans 15 residues. The trim removed 2 bases at V and 9 bases at J, leaving 6 bases unmatched. CDR3 residues: CAISEPDRVASPLHF. In DNA, the CDR3 is TGTGCCATCAGTGAGCCGGACAGGGTCGCTTCACCCCTCCACTTT.

This chain connects TRBV5-1 to TRBJ2-5, with 8 nucleotides matching TRBD1. CDR1 and CDR2 (germline): SGHRS, YFSETQ. J lost 2 bases, V lost 4 bases, and 4 bases had no gene match. The CDR3 has 14 amino acids. The CDR3 protein is CASSGGTGQETQYF. CDR3 in DNA: TGCGCCAGCAGCGGAGGGACAGGTCAAGAGACCCAGTACTTC.

The genes are TRBV6-2 or TRBV6-3 and TRBJ1-4, with 12 positions matching TRBD1. Germline V lookup: CDR1 MNHEY, CDR2 SVGEGT. The CDR3 sequence is 17 residues long. The V and J ends lost 5 bases and 4 bases, in that order; junction bases with no gene match: 8. In nucleotides, the CDR3 is TGTGCCAGCAGTACCCGGGACAGGGGGCCGAGTAATGAAAAACTGTTTTTT. This translates into CASSTRDRGPSNEKLFF.

The genes are TRBV27 and TRBJ2-5; D unclear. This CDR3 has 14 residues. The V gene lost 11 bases and the J gene lost 2 bases, with 18 bases spanning the gap. Germline V lookup: CDR1 MNHEY, CDR2 SMNVEV (reference sequence). The DNA of the CDR3 is TGTGCCTCGAAGGGCGAGCCCCCTCAAGAGACCCAGTACTTC. Translation gives CASKGEPPQETQYF.

This clonotype was observed a handful of times. The J gene is TRBJ1-1, the V gene TRBV4-1, with 7 positions matching TRBD1. V lost 4 bases, J lost 7 bases, and 12 bases stayed unmatched. Per the germline V gene, CDR1 is MGHRA and CDR2 is YSYEKL. This CDR3 comprises 15 residues. This CDR3 reads CASSPLPGQLIEAFF. The CDR3 nucleotides are TGCGCCAGCAGCCCTCTCCCGGGACAGCTGATTGAAGCTTTCTTT.